This TCR beta chain was recorded in a study of blood T cell repertoires in COVID-19. Study at large: The United States, Italy and Spain provided the acute and convalescent COVID-19 samples. The cDNA or gDNA used as material had been derived from T cells, B-cell-depleted T cells, or PBMCs.

The V segment lost 0 bases and the J segment 4 bases; nucleotides outside the gene matches: 8. The CDR3 has 16 amino acids. Germline V gives CDR1 LGHNA, CDR2 YNFKEQ. Authors' methods: Counts of nucleated cells, estimated from reference gene primer amplification, were obtained. Here immunoSEQ multiplex PCR was the method, and the copy in TCRdb shows in-frame clones only, minus some. D and trimming were read from the DNA, whereas the V and J calls and clone size are those reported in that table. The data show 40,000 or so clones, about nine tenths seen once. The sequence derives from a human donor in a cohort sampled during active COVID-19. Sequencing was carried out using peripheral blood. The gene calls are TRBV4-2 and TRBJ1-2, with 7 bases aligning to TRBD1. CDR3 protein: CASSQDIGGGSYGYTF. In DNA form, the CDR3 reads TGTGCCAGCAGCCAAGATATAGGGGGCGGTAGCTATGGCTACACCTTC.